This TCR beta chain emerged from a study of OX40 agonist ivuxolimab in advanced cancers. Notes on this clone: Its antigen is undetermined.

Germline assignment: CDR1 MDHEN and CDR2 SYDVKM. CDR3 length: 13 amino acids. J lost 7 bases, V lost 4 bases, and 4 bases had no gene match. Study outcomes and limitations: In CD8+ T cells, expanded clones were on average more numerous than in CD4+.

The protocol was immunoSEQ multiplex PCR, while the TCRdb copy is restricted to in-frame clones and leaves out a portion. The data contain fewer than 100,000 clones, roughly 93% of them singletons. Patients were ineligible given autoimmune disease history or systemic immunosuppression. The input for sequencing was CD4+ or CD8+ T cells sorted from blood, taken in a trial of the OX40 agonist ivuxolimab. The V and J genes are TRBV28 and TRBJ2-4; 7 bases agree with TRBD2. The receptor comes from an adult with an advanced solid tumor such as melanoma, head and neck, liver or kidney cancer. The CDR3, as DNA: TGTGCCAGCAGTTCCGGGACTACTAACATTCAGTACTTC. Translating it yields CASSSGTTNIQYF.